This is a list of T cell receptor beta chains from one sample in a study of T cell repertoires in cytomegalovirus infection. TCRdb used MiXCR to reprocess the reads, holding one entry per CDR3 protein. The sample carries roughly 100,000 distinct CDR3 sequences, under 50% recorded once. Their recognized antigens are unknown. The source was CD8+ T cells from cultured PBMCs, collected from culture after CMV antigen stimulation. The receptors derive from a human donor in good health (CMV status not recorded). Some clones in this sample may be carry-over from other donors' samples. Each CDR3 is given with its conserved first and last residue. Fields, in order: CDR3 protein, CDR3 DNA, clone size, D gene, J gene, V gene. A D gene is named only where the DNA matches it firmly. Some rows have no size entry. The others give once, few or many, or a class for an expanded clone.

CDR3: CSAREWRGREQYF
DNA: TGCAGTGCTAGAGAATGGAGGGGTCGGGAGCAGTACTTC
size: once
D: NA
J: TRBJ2-7
V: TRBV20-1

CDR3: CASSLVSGSYNEQFF
DNA: TGTGCCAGCAGCTTGGTTAGCGGCTCCTACAATGAGCAGTTCTTC
size: NA
D: NA
J: TRBJ2-1
V: TRBV7-2

CDR3: CASSFSTGQSLNTEAFF
DNA: TGTGCCAGCAGCTTCTCTACTGGACAGAGCCTGAACACTGAAGCTTTCTTT
size: NA
D: NA
J: TRBJ1-1
V: TRBV7-9

CDR3: CASSDLAGIRETQYF
DNA: TGTGCCAGCAGTGACCTAGCGGGGATACGAGAGACCCAGTACTTC
size: NA
D: TRBD2
J: TRBJ2-5
V: TRBV28

CDR3: CASSYGNTKGAFF
DNA: TGTGCCAGCAGCTACGGGAACACGAAGGGAGCTTTCTTT
size: NA
D: NA
J: TRBJ1-1
V: TRBV11-1

CDR3: CASSFPPLRGFDFGQFF
DNA: TGTGCCAGCAGTTTCCCCCCTTTAAGGGGCTTTGATTTTGGGCAGTTCTTC
size: NA
D: NA
J: TRBJ2-1
V: TRBV12-3/TRBV12-4

CDR3: CASSYRDTGANVLTF
DNA: TGTGCCAGCAGTTACCGGGACACTGGGGCCAACGTCCTGACTTTC
size: NA
D: NA
J: TRBJ2-6
V: TRBV6-5

CDR3: CASSSTGQVYEQYF
DNA: TGTGCCAGCAGCAGTACAGGTCAAGTTTACGAGCAGTACTTC
size: few
D: NA
J: TRBJ2-7
V: TRBV12-3/TRBV12-4

CDR3: CASSFGNLNTEAFF
DNA: TGTGCCAGCAGTTTTGGGAACCTGAACACTGAAGCTTTCTTT
size: NA
D: NA
J: TRBJ1-1
V: TRBV27

CDR3: CASSLPGAYYGYTF
DNA: TGTGCCAGCAGCCTGCCCGGGGCCTACTATGGCTACACCTTC
size: NA
D: NA
J: TRBJ1-2
V: TRBV14

CDR3: CASSTGTGGHEQFF
DNA: TGTGCCAGCAGTACCGGGACAGGGGGCCATGAGCAGTTCTTC
size: NA
D: TRBD1
J: TRBJ2-1
V: TRBV5-4

CDR3: CASSPGQGYTEAFF
DNA: TGTGCCAGCAGCCCGGGACAGGGGTACACTGAAGCTTTCTTT
size: NA
D: TRBD1
J: TRBJ1-1
V: TRBV2

CDR3: CASSLSQGSAFF
DNA: TGCGCCAGCAGCCTATCTCAGGGTTCAGCTTTCTTT
size: NA
D: NA
J: TRBJ1-1
V: TRBV4-1

CDR3: CAINSIGDHEQYF
DNA: TGTGCCATCAATTCTATAGGGGACCACGAGCAGTACTTC
size: NA
D: NA
J: TRBJ2-7
V: TRBV10-3

CDR3: CASSSIHLNTEAFF
DNA: TGTGCCAGCAGCTCGATACACCTGAACACTGAAGCTTTCTTT
size: many
D: NA
J: TRBJ1-1
V: TRBV7-6

CDR3: CASSSEGQLNSSYNSPLHF
DNA: TGTGCCAGCAGCTCAGAGGGACAGCTTAATAGCTCCTATAATTCACCCCTCCACTTT
size: few
D: TRBD1
J: TRBJ1-6
V: TRBV5-5

CDR3: CASSEVAGGTYEQYF
DNA: TGTGCCAGCAGTGAGGTAGCGGGGGGGACCTACGAGCAGTACTTC
size: NA
D: TRBD2
J: TRBJ2-7
V: TRBV6-4

CDR3: CASSLRLEASTDTQYF
DNA: TGCGCCAGCAGCCTCCGACTAGAAGCTAGCACAGATACGCAGTATTTT
size: few
D: NA
J: TRBJ2-3
V: TRBV4-1